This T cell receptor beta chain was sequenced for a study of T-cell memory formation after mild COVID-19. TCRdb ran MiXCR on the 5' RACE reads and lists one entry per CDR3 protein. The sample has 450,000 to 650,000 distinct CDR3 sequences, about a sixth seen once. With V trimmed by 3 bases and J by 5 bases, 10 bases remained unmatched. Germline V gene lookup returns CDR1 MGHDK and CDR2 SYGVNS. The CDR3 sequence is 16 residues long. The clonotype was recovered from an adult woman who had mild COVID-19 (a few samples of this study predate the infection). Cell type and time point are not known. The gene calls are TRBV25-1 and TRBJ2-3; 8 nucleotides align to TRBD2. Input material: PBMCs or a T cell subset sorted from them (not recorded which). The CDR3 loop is CASSDSTGGPEDTQYF. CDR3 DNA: TGTGCCAGCAGTGATTCGACGGGAGGGCCTGAAGATACGCAGTATTTT.